The 17 T cell receptor beta chains reported below all come from one sample, sequenced in a study of vaccination effects on CD4 cells after COVID-19. Clones were read by immunoSEQ multiplex PCR, and TCRdb kept only the in-frame ones, dropping some. The sample contains about 15,000 clones, about 74% of which appear only once. In the ViraFEST assay, antigen-specific CD4+ clonotypes were identified by expansion after peptide-pool stimulation. Cells that had been cultured for approximately ten days were the source of isolated CD4+ T cells. PCR showed that the person got SARS-CoV-2 infection at some point between March and December 2020. Each participant was administered two doses of either the BNT162b2 or the mRNA-1273 vaccine. Their cognate antigens are unknown. This specimen consisted of CD4+ T cells from PBMCs cultured with HCoV-NL63 spike peptides, obtained after COVID-19 vaccination. The receptors derive from a human donor who had a prior SARS-CoV-2 infection.

The chain is built from TRBV18 and TRBJ1-4; D gene uncertain. Trimming took off 1 base at V and 5 bases at J, with 14 bases between the two ends. The CDR3 runs to 16 residues. Germline V gives CDR1 KGHSH, CDR2 LQKENI. The DNA of the CDR3 is TGTGCCAGCTCACCACTTGAGCTAACCATCAATGAAAAACTGTTTTTT. Amino acid sequence: CASSPLELTINEKLFF.

The chain employs TRBV19 and TRBJ2-5, with TRBD1 as a possible D gene (5 bases). The CDR3 runs to 16 residues. Trimming left V 7 bases short and J 5 bases short, with 23 bases between. Germline CDR1 and CDR2: LNHDA and SQIVND (reference sequence). CDR3 sequence reads: CASNPKGSSGQETQYF. CDR3 nucleotides: TGTGCCAGTAACCCAAAGGGGTCTAGTGGCCAGGAGACCCAGTACTTC.

This clone is a singleton in its sample. J is TRBJ1-4 and V is TRBV6-5; 7 bases agree with TRBD1. V trimming: 6 bases; J trimming: 7 bases; junction bases outside the gene matches: 5. Germline V gene data show CDR1 as MNHEY and CDR2 as SVGAGI. The CDR3 covers 13 residues. CDR3 protein: CASSRDRVEKLFF. The CDR3 DNA is TGTGCCAGCAGCCGTGACAGGGTTGAAAAACTGTTTTTT.

The chain joins TRBV7-6 to TRBJ2-1; possibly TRBD2 for D (5 bases). V shed 4 bases and J shed 4 bases, with 17 bases lying between them. The CDR3 loop spans 16 amino acids. Germline values: CDR1 SGHVS, CDR2 FNYEAQ. The CDR3 protein is CASSSLPSLGYNEQFF. In nucleotides, the CDR3 is TGTGCCAGCAGCTCGCTACCTAGCCTAGGTTACAATGAGCAGTTCTTC.

The chain recombines TRBV2 with TRBJ1-4; possibly TRBD1 for D (5 bases). V gave up 5 bases and J gave up 0 bases, with 7 bases separating them. Germline values: CDR1 SNHLY, CDR2 FYNNEI. The CDR3 has 14 amino acids. The CDR3 protein is CASSRTTTNEKLFF. The CDR3 DNA sequence: TGTGCCAGCAGTAGGACAACAACTAATGAAAAACTGTTTTTT.

This chain links TRBV5-1 with TRBJ2-5, with D possibly called TRBD1 or TRBD2 (5 bases each). The germline V gene encodes CDR1 SGHRS and CDR2 YFSETQ. Trimming stripped 4 bases from V and 5 bases from J, with 12 bases between. The CDR3 loop spans 13 amino acids. The CDR3 sequence is CASSKGPNETQYF. CDR3 DNA: TGCGCCAGCAGCAAGGGACCCAATGAGACCCAGTACTTC.

The gene calls are TRBV5-1 and TRBJ1-5, with D uncertain. Per germline, CDR1 SGHRS and CDR2 YFSETQ. The CDR3 is 14 amino acids. The ends were cut back, 0 bases at V and 2 bases at J, with 6 bases in the middle. The CDR3: CASSLDPGNQPQHF. The CDR3 nucleotides read TGCGCCAGCAGCTTGGACCCAGGCAATCAGCCCCAGCATTTT.

The chain has TRBV7-2 and TRBJ1-2; the match to TRBD1 covers 8 bases. The CDR3 covers 15 residues. CDR1 SGHTA and CDR2 FQGNSA come from the germline V gene. Losses at the gene ends were 5 bases for V and 9 bases for J; bases not matched to a gene: 14. The CDR3 region has the DNA TGTGCCAGCAGCCCTGCGCCCGGACAGGGAGGAAGCTACACCTTC. Translated: CASSPAPGQGGSYTF.

This chain connects TRBV30 to TRBJ1-1; possibly TRBD1 for D (6 bases). The CDR3 spans 15 residues. Between the trimmed V and J ends, which lost 6 bases and 1 base, there was a span of 18 bases. Germline-derived CDR1 and CDR2 are GTSNPN and SVGIG (reference sequence). Here the CDR3 DNA reads TGTGCCTGCCTAGGGGGGGCCGGAAAGAACACTGAAGCTTTCTTT. Translated: CACLGGAGKNTEAFF. Filled out from reference TRBV30 and TRBJ1-1, the complete variable domain reads SQTIHQWPATLVQPVGSPLSLECTVEGTSNPNLYWYRQAAGRGLQLLFYSVGIGQISSEVPQNLSASRPQDRQFILSSKKLLLSDSGFYLCACLGGAGKNTEAFFGQGTRLTVV.

The chain employs TRBV20-1 and TRBJ2-7; D unresolved. CDR3 length: 13 amino acids. Germline CDR1 DFQATT, CDR2 SNEGSKA (reference sequence). Trimming stripped 3 bases from V and 2 bases from J, with 11 bases between. The CDR3 nucleotides are TGCAGTGCTAGTAGGGCCGGAACCTACGAGCAGTACTTC. Protein: CSASRAGTYEQYF.

The chain has TRBV5-5 and TRBJ2-3; 9 nucleotides match TRBD1. The J segment lost 14 bases and the V segment lost 0 bases, leaving 10 bases of the junction unmatched. The CDR3 contains 14 residues. Germline V gene lookup returns CDR1 SGHKS and CDR2 YYEKEE (reference sequence). DNA for the CDR3: TGTGCCAGCAGCTTGGCCCGGACAGGGGAGCCTCCGTATTTT. This sequence encodes CASSLARTGEPPYF.

This sequence joins TRBV5-4 and TRBJ2-7; 9 bases fit TRBD2. The CDR3 is 12 amino acids. CDR1 and CDR2 (germline): SGHNT, YYREEE (reference sequence). Trimming at V came to 4 bases and at J to 6 bases, leaving 2 bases not matched to a gene. The CDR3, as DNA: TGTGCCAGCAGCCCAGCGGGAGGCGAGCAGTACTTC. Amino acids: CASSPAGGEQYF.

This chain joins TRBV19 and TRBJ2-1; 12 bases are a match to TRBD2. In germline, CDR1 is LNHDA, CDR2 SQIVND (reference sequence). The CDR3 consists of 16 residues. The trim removed 5 bases at V and 4 bases at J, leaving 6 bases unmatched. CDR3 in DNA: TGTGCCAGTAGTCCGCAGACTAGCGGGGGTTACAATGAGCAGTTCTTC. It is translated as CASSPQTSGGYNEQFF.

The chain has TRBV27 and TRBJ2-7; 9 bases fit TRBD2. Germline V CDR1 and CDR2: MNHEY, SMNVEV (reference sequence). The CDR3 has 14 amino acids. Trimming removed 7 bases from V and 1 base from J; junction bases left unmatched: 5. DNA of the CDR3: TGTGCCAGCAAGCGTAGCGGGGGTTCCTACGAGCAGTACTTC. Its protein product is CASKRSGGSYEQYF.

This clone showed up just once. The chain couples TRBV2 to TRBJ2-1; D gene ambiguous. Trimming took 8 bases from V and 1 from J, leaving 3 bases between them. Germline V gene data show CDR1 as SNHLY and CDR2 as FYNNEI. The CDR3 sequence is 11 residues long. The CDR3, as DNA: TGTGCCAGCCGATCCTACAATGAGCAGTTCTTC. It translates to CASRSYNEQFF.

A single count supports this clone. V usage is TRBV2 and J usage is TRBJ1-5; D might be TRBD1 (6 bases). Trimming shortened V by 6 bases and J by 6 bases, and 15 bases separated the two germline ends. There are 14 residues in the CDR3. Germline V gene sequence: CDR1 SNHLY, CDR2 FYNNEI. The CDR3: CASRDSRDGQPQHF. The DNA for the CDR3 is TGTGCCAGCAGGGACAGCCGGGACGGTCAGCCCCAGCATTTT.

V usage is TRBV30 and J usage is TRBJ2-3, with D perhaps TRBD1 (5 bases). V was cut by 4 bases and J by 4 bases, with 15 bases left in between. Per germline, CDR1 GTSNPN and CDR2 SVGIG (reference sequence). CDR3 size: 14 residues. This CDR3 is CAWIREVGSDTQYF. CDR3 in DNA: TGTGCCTGGATCAGGGAAGTTGGGTCAGATACGCAGTATTTT.